This TCR beta chain was retrieved from a study of cytomegalovirus exposure and HLA in healthy donors. The PCR contained 60 Vbeta and 13 Jbeta primers. The repertoire was sequenced with immunoSEQ multiplex PCR; TCRdb's copy has only in-frame clones and lacks some. The sample contains some 170,000 clones, around four fifths of which appear only once. Trimming removed 6 bases from V and 7 bases from J; junction bases left unmatched: 7. CDR1 and CDR2 (germline): SGHTA, FQGNSA. CDR3 length: 15 residues. This clone was counted only a few times. The chain couples TRBV7-2 to TRBJ2-1; 12 bases map to TRBD2. The clonotype originates from a man aged 50 to 60 in good health and CMV-seropositive. Sequenced: PBMCs. CDR3 DNA sequence: TGTGCCAGCAGTTTCGGACTAGCGGGGTGGAATGAGCAGTTCTTC. Its translation: CASSFGLAGWNEQFF.